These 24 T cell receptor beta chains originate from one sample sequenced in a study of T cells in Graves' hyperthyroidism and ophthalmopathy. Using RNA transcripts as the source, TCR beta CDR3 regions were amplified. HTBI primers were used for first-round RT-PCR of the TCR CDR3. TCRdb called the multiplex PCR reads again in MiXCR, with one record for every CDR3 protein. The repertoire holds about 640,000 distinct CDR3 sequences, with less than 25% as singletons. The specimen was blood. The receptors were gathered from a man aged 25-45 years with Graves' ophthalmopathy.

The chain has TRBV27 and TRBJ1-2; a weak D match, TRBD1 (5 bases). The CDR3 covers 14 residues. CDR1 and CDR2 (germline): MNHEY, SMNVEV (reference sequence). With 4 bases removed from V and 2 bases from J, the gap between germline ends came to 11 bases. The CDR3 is CASSSTGTNYGYTF. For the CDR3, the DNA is TGTGCCAGCAGTTCTACCGGGACGAACTATGGCTACACCTTC.

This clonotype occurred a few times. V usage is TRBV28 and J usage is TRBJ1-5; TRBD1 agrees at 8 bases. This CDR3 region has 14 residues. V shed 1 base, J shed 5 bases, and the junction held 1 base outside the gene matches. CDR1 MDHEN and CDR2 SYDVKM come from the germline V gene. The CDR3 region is CASSLLQGDQPQHF. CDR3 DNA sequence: TGTGCCAGCAGTTTATTACAGGGGGATCAGCCCCAGCATTTT.

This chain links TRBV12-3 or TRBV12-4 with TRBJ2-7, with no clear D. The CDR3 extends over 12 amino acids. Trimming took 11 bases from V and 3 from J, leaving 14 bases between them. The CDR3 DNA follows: TGTGCCCCGAACGACCTTTTCTACGAGCAGTACTTC. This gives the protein CAPNDLFYEQYF.

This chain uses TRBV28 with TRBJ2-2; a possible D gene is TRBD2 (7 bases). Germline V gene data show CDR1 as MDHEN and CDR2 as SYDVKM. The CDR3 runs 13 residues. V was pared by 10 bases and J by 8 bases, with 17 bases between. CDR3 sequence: CATSFGGAGELFF. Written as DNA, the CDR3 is TGTGCCACCTCCTTTGGGGGGGCAGGGGAGCTGTTTTTT.

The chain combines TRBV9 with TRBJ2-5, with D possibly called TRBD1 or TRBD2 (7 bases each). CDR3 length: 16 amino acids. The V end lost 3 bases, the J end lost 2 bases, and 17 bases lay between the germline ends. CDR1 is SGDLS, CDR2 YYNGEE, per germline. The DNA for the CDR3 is TGTGCCAGCAGCGAGGGGGGGAGGGGGCAGCAAGAGACCCAGTACTTC. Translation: CASSEGGRGQQETQYF.

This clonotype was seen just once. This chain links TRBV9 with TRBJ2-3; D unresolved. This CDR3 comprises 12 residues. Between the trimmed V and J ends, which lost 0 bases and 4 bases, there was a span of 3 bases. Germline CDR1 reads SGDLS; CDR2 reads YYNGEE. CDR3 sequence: CASSVGSDTQYF. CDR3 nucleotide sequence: TGTGCCAGCAGCGTAGGTTCAGATACGCAGTATTTT.

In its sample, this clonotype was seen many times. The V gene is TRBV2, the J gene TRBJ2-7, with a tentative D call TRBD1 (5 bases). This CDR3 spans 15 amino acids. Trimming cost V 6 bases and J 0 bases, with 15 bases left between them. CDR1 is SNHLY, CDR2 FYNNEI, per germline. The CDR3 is CASSKTGSLSYEQYF. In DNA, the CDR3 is TGTGCCAGCAGCAAAACAGGCTCCCTCTCCTACGAGCAGTACTTC.

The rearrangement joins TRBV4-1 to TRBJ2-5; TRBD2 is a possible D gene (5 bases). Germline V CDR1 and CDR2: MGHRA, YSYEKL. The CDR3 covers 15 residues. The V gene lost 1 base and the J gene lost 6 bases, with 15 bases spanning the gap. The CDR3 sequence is CASSQGLRAEKTQYF. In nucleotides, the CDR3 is TGCGCCAGCAGCCAAGGTTTGAGGGCGGAGAAGACCCAGTACTTC.

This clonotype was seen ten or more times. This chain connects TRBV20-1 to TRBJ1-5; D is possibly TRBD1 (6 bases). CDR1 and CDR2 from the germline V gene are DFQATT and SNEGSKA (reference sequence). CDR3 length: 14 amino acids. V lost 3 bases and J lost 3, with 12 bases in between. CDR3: CSASQQGPNQPQHF. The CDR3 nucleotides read TGCAGTGCTAGCCAACAGGGCCCCAATCAGCCCCAGCATTTT.

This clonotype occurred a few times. The CDR3 here is CATSADINTEAFF. The CDR3 DNA follows: TGTGCCACCAGCGCAGACATAAACACTGAAGCTTTCTTT. The V call is TRBV15, the J call TRBJ1-1; D call uncertain. Per the germline V gene, CDR1 is LNHNV and CDR2 is YYDKDF (reference sequence). The V end was cut by 5 bases, the J end by 2 bases, with 9 bases between. The CDR3 extends over 13 amino acids.

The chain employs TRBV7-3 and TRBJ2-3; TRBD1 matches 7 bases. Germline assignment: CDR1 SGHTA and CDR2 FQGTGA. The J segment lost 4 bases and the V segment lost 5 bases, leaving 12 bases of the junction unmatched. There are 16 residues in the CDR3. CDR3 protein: CASSPTTTGTADTQYF. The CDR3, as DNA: TGTGCCAGCAGCCCAACTACGACAGGGACCGCAGATACGCAGTATTTT. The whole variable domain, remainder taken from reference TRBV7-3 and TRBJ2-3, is GAGVSQTPSNKVTEKGKYVELRCDPISGHTALYWYRQSLGQGPEFLIYFQGTGAADDSGLPNDRFFAVRPEGSVSTLKIQRTERGDSAVYLCASSPTTTGTADTQYFGPGTRLTVL.

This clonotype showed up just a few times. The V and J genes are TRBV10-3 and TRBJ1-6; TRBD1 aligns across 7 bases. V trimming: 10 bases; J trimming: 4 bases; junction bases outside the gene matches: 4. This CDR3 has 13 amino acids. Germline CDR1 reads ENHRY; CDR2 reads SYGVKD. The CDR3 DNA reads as TGTGCCACCGGACAGGAGTATAATTCACCCCTCCACTTT. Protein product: CATGQEYNSPLHF.

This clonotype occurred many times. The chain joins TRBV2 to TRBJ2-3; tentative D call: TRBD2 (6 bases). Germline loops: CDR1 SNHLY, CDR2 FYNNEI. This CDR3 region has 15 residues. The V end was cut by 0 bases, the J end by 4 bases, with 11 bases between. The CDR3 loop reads CASSEARSGADTQYF. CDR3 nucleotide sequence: TGTGCCAGCAGTGAAGCACGTAGCGGAGCAGATACGCAGTATTTT.

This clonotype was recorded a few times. The CDR3 protein is CASSATGMGNTIYF. As DNA, the CDR3 is TGTGCCAGCAGCGCGACAGGGATGGGAAACACCATATATTTT. The chain is built from TRBV9 and TRBJ1-3; 7 bases line up with TRBD1. CDR3 length: 14 amino acids. Losses at the gene ends were 3 bases for V and 4 bases for J; bases not matched to a gene: 4. From germline, CDR1 is SGDLS and CDR2 YYNGEE.

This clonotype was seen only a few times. This CDR3 reads CASSNFNEAKNIQYF. The CDR3 region has the DNA TGTGCCAGCAGCAACTTTAATGAGGCCAAAAACATTCAGTACTTC. The chain has TRBV6-2 or TRBV6-3 and TRBJ2-4; D not certain. The V end lost 6 bases, the J end lost 1 base, and 13 bases lay between the germline ends. The V gene's germline CDR1 is MNHEY and CDR2 SVGEGT. There are 15 residues in the CDR3.

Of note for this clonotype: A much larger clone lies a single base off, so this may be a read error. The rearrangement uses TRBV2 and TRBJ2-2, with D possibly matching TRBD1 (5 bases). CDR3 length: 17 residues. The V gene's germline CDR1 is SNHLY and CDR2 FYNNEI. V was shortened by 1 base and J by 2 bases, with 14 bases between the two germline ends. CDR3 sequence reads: CASSEVYRIPNTGELFF. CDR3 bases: TGTGCCAGCAGTGAAGTATACAGGATACCTAACACCGGGGAGCTGTTTTTT.

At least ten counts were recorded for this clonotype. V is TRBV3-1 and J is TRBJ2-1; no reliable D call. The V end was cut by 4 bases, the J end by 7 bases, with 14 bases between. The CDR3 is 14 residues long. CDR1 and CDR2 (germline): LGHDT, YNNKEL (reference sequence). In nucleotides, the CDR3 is TGTGCCAGCAGCCGGGCCCACCCACTGAATGAGCAGTTCTTC. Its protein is CASSRAHPLNEQFF.

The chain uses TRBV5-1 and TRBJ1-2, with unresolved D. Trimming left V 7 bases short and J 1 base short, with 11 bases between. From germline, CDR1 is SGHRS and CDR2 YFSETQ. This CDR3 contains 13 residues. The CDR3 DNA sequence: TGCGCCAGCCGGGTGGGGAATAACTATGGCTACACCTTC. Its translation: CASRVGNNYGYTF. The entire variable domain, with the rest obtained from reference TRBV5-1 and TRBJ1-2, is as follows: KAGVTQTPRYLIKTRGQQVTLSCSPISGHRSVSWYQQTPGQGLQFLFEYFSETQRNKGNFPGRFSGRQFSNSRSEMNVSTLELGDSALYLCASRVGNNYGYTFGSGTRLTVV.

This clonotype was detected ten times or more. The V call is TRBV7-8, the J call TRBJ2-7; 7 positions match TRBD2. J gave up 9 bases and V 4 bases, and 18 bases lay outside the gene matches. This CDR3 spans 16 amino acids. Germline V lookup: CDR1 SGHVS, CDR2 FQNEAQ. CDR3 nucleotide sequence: TGTGCCAGCAGCTCGGATCCTAGCGGATCAGGGTACAGGCAGTACTTC. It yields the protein CASSSDPSGSGYRQYF.

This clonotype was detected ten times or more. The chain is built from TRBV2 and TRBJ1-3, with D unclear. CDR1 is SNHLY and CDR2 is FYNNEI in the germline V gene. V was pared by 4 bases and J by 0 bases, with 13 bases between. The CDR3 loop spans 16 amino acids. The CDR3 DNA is TGTGCCAGCAGTGGGTTCAGCTACCGCTCTGGAAACACCATATATTTT. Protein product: CASSGFSYRSGNTIYF.

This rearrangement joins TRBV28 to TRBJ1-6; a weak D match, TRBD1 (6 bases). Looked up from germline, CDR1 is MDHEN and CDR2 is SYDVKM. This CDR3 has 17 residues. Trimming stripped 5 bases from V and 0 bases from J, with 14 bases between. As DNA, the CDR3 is TGTGCCAGCAGTGGGGGGGGGCGGAGCTCCTATAATTCACCCCTCCACTTT. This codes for CASSGGGRSSYNSPLHF. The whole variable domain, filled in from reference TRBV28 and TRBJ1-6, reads DVKVTQSSRYLVKRTGEKVFLECVQDMDHENMFWYRQDPGLGLRLIYFSYDVKMKEKGDIPEGYSVSREKKERFSLILESASTNQTSMYLCASSGGGRSSYNSPLHFGNGTRLTVT.

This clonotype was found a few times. The CDR3 spells CASSLQESDHSYEQYF. CDR3 sequence (DNA): TGTGCCAGCAGCTTGCAGGAGTCAGACCACTCCTACGAGCAGTACTTC. The V call is TRBV11-1, the J call TRBJ2-7, with D hard to call. Germline CDR1 and CDR2: SGHAT and FQDESV (reference sequence). Deletions cut 3 bases from V and 0 bases from J, with 15 bases between. The CDR3 loop spans 16 amino acids.

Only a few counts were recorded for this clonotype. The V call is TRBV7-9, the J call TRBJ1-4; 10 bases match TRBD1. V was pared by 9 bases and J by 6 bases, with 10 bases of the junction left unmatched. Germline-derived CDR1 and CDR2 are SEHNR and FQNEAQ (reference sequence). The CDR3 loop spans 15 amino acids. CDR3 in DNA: TGTGCCAGTCAAGGGGCCGGGACAGGGGATGAAAAACTGTTTTTT. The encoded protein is CASQGAGTGDEKLFF.

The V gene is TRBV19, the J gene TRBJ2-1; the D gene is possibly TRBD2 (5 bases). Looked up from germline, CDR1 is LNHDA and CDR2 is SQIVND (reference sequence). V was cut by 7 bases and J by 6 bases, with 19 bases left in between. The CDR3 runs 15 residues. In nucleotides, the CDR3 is TGTGCCAGTACAGCTGGGTCTAGCCCTTCCAATGAGCAGTTCTTC. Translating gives CASTAGSSPSNEQFF.